This T cell receptor (beta chain) was sequenced in a study of blood T cell repertoires in COVID-19 (dated by TCRdb to the early 2020s). As for the study more broadly: Samples from collaborators originated in the United States, Italy and Spain and spanned both the acute and convalescent phases of COVID-19. A freely available public database, intended as a resource for researchers studying the immune response to SARS-CoV-2, is where the repertoires were released. The prospective study material was composed of cDNA or gDNA derived from T cells, B-cell-depleted T cells, or PBMCs. Where HLA class I and class II types were available, the types were taken from metadata supplied by the sample provider, not from assay-based typing. Subjects who had been exposed to COVID-19, were actively infected with it, or had recovered from it provided the deeply sampled blood TCRbeta repertoires that made up the dataset. A de-identified subject ID, COVID-19 status, age in years and sex were almost always included in the sample metadata. The samples were drawn from the first 160 participants of the ongoing ImmuneRACE study and from more than 1,000 subjects provided by 6 global collaborators. What the study reported, not specific to this receptor: The quantity of clinical and demographic metadata differed by source and by participant and was supplied without curation.

Collaborating institutions collected whole blood in K2EDTA tubes following their own protocols. For TCRbeta analysis, collaborators shipped samples in one of three forms: frozen whole blood, isolated PBMCs, or DNA extracted from either of those sample types. The immunoSEQ Assay, a bias-controlled multiplex PCR, was used to amplify TCRbeta CDR3 regions from genomic DNA. The original pipeline was this. The number of nucleated cells in each sample was estimated from the amplification of reference gene primers within the assay. To quantify the absolute abundance of each unique TCRbeta CDR3 rearrangement, sequence reads were collapsed and filtered. For each sample, productive Simpson clonality was calculated by taking the square root of Simpson's diversity index across productive rearrangements. In its TCRdb copy, this immuneACCESS table keeps in-frame sequences only and misses some clones. Where compared with another copy, unresolved V genes explain less than half of these, and the others have no known cause. The DNA was the basis for D and trimming; V, J and clone size are from that table. The sample includes some 130,000 clones, with over 60% observed a single time. In total, the top ten clones hold about 1.9% of the sample.

From its cysteine to its phenylalanine, the CDR3 spans 15 amino acids. Just CDR3 DNA is preserved here, 45 bases in frame from base 1. The germline V gene yields MNHNS for CDR1 and SASEGT for CDR2. V is shortened by 1 base, J by 2 bases, and the region joining them spans 9 bases. With regard to this clone: This clone's antigen is unknown. Base qualities are missing; no much larger clone stands one base away.

Specimen: peripheral blood. This TCR derives from a woman in her 70s with acute or convalescent COVID-19. Recombination linked TRBV6-1 to TRBJ1-3, with the D gene too uncertain to name. The CDR3: CASSEVEGTGNTIYF. The nucleotide sequence reads as follows: TGTGCCAGCAGTGAAGTCGAGGGAACTGGAAACACCATATATTTT.